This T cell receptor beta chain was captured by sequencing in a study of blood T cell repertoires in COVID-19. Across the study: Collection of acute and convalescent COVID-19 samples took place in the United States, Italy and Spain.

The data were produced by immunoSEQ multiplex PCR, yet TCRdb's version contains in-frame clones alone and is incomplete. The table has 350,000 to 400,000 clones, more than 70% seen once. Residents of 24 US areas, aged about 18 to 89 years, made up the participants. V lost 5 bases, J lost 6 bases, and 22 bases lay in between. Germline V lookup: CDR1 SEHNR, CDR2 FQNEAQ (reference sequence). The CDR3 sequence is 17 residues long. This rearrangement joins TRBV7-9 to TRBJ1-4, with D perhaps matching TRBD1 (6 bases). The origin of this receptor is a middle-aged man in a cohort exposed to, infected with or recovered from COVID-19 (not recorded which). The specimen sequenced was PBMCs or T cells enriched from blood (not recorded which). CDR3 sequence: CASSRERMTGLDEKLFF. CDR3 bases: TGTGCCAGCAGCCGAGAGAGAATGACAGGTCTTGATGAAAAACTGTTTTTT.